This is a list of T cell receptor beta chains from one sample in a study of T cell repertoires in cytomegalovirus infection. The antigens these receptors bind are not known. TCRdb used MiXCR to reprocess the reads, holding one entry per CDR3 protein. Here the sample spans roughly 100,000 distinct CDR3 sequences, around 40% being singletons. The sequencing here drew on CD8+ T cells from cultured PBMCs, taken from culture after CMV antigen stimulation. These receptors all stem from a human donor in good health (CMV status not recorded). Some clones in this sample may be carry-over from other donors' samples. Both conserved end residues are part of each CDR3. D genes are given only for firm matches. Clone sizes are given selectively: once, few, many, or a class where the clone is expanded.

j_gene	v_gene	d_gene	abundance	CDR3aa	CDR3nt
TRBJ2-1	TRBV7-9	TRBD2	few	CASSSRTSLVHEQFF	TGTGCCAGCAGCTCGAGGACTAGCTTGGTCCATGAGCAGTTCTTC
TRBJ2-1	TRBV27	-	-	CASSLGGGLSYNEQFF	TGTGCCAGCAGTCTTGGCGGGGGCCTCTCCTACAATGAGCAGTTCTTC
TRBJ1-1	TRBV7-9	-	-	CASSQLPDSNTEAFF	TGTGCCAGCAGCCAATTGCCAGACAGTAACACTGAAGCTTTCTTT
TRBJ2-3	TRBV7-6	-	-	CASCKDFTDTQYF	TGTGCCAGCTGTAAGGATTTCACAGATACGCAGTATTTT
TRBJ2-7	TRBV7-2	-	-	CASSSGGSYSYEQYF	TGTGCCAGCAGCTCCGGCGGGTCCTACTCCTACGAGCAGTACTTC
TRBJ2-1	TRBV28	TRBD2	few	CASSASASGGYNEQFF	TGTGCCAGCAGTGCCTCGGCTAGCGGGGGTTACAATGAGCAGTTCTTC
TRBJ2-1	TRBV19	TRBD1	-	CASIMSSGGEYNEQFF	TGTGCCAGTATTATGTCTTCAGGGGGCGAATACAATGAGCAGTTCTTC
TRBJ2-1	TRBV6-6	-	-	CASSPGTSNEQFF	TGTGCCAGCAGCCCAGGGACTTCCAATGAGCAGTTCTTC
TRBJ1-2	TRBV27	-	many	CASSFLSGPQDYGYTF	TGTGCCAGCAGTTTCCTGTCGGGCCCCCAGGACTATGGCTACACCTTC
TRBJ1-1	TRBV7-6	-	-	CASSSTPGGSFGAFF	TGTGCCAGCAGCTCGACCCCGGGGGGCTCCTTTGGGGCTTTCTTT
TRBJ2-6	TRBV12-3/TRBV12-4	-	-	CASSPPLSGANVLTF	TGTGCCAGCAGCCCCCCTTTATCTGGGGCCAACGTCCTGACTTTC
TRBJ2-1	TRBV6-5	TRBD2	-	CASSYGLAFEQFF	TGTGCCAGCAGTTACGGACTAGCGTTTGAGCAGTTCTTC
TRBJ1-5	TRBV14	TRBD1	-	CASSYIPRGRRQPQHF	TGTGCCAGCAGCTACATCCCGAGGGGGCGACGGCAGCCCCAGCATTTT
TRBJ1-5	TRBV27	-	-	CASSSSGINQPQHF	TGTGCCAGCAGTTCATCCGGGATCAATCAGCCCCAGCATTTT
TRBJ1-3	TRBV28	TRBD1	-	CASSFAFPGQGLPGNTIYF	TGTGCCAGCAGTTTTGCATTTCCGGGACAGGGACTACCTGGAAACACCATATATTTT
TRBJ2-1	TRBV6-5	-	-	CASSYWTESSYNEQFF	TGTGCCAGCAGTTACTGGACGGAGAGCTCCTACAATGAGCAGTTCTTC
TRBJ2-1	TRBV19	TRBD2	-	CASSNSGGADEQFF	TGTGCCAGTAGTAATAGCGGGGGGGCCGATGAGCAGTTCTTC
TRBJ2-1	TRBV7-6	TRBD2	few	CASSLLAGDLSLSSYNEQFF	TGTGCCAGCAGCTTGTTAGCGGGGGATTTAAGTTTAAGCTCCTACAATGAGCAGTTCTTC
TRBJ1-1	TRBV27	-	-	CASRLMGNTEAFF	TGTGCCAGCAGGCTAATGGGGAACACTGAAGCTTTCTTT
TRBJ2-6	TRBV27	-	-	CASSPSGANVLTF	TGTGCCAGCAGTCCCTCTGGGGCCAACGTCCTGACTTTC
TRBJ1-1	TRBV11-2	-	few	CASSPREGKNTEAFF	TGTGCCAGCAGCCCAAGGGAGGGGAAGAACACTGAAGCTTTCTTT
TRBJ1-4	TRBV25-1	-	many	CASSEGGRWDNEKLFF	TGTGCCAGCAGTGAAGGAGGGCGTTGGGATAATGAAAAACTGTTTTTT
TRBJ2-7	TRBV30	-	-	CAWSPPADEQYF	TGTGCCTGGAGCCCGCCTGCGGACGAGCAGTACTTC
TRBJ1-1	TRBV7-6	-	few	CASSLAGGSTEAFF	TGTGCCAGCAGTCTAGCTGGGGGTAGCACTGAAGCTTTCTTT
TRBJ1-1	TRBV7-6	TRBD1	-	CASSPGGAGGYEAFF	TGTGCCAGCAGCCCGGGAGGTGCAGGGGGCTATGAAGCTTTCTTT
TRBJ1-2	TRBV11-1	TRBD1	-	CASSLDSTGYNYGYTF	TGTGCCAGCAGCTTGGACTCGACAGGGTATAACTATGGCTACACCTTC
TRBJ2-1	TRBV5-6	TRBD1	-	CASSSGTDNGNEQFF	TGTGCCAGCAGCTCCGGGACAGATAATGGCAATGAGCAGTTCTTC
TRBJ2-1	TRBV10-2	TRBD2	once	CASSAGRGLAGNEQFF	TGCGCCAGCAGTGCGGGGAGGGGACTAGCGGGGAATGAGCAGTTCTTC
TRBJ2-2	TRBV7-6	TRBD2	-	CASSLAGRGTNTGELFF	TGTGCCAGCAGCTTAGCGGGGCGGGGGACGAACACCGGGGAGCTGTTTTTT
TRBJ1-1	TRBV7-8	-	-	CASSLEAPAEAFF	TGTGCCAGCAGCTTAGAGGCGCCCGCTGAAGCTTTCTTT
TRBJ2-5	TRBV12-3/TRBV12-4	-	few	CASSLNRWRETQYF	TGTGCCAGCAGTTTAAATCGGTGGAGGGAGACCCAGTACTTC
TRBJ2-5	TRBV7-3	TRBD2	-	CASSWASGDETQYF	TGTGCCAGCAGCTGGGCTAGCGGGGACGAGACCCAGTACTTC
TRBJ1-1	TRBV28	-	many	CASTFPGMDVTEAFF	TGTGCCAGCACCTTCCCGGGGATGGATGTAACTGAAGCTTTCTTT
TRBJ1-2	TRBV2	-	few	CASSDNTGYTF	TGTGCCAGCAGTGACAACACTGGCTACACCTTC
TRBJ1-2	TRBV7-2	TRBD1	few	CASSLVVGTGRHYGYTF	TGTGCCAGCAGCTTAGTGGTCGGGACAGGGAGACACTATGGCTACACCTTC
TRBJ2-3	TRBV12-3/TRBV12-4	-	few	CASSPGAGGTDTQYF	TGTGCCAGCAGTCCCGGGGCTGGAGGCACAGATACGCAGTATTTT
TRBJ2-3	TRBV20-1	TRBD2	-	CSVRLAVTDTQYF	TGCAGTGTAAGACTAGCGGTCACAGATACGCAGTATTTT
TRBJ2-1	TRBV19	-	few	CASSMGYNEQFF	TGTGCCAGTAGTATGGGTTACAATGAGCAGTTCTTC
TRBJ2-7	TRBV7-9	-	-	CASSPDVAYEQYF	TGTGCCAGCAGCCCGGACGTCGCCTACGAGCAGTACTTC
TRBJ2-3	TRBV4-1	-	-	CASSQRASGLLDTQYF	TGCGCCAGCAGCCAACGGGCTTCCGGACTCCTCGATACGCAGTATTTT